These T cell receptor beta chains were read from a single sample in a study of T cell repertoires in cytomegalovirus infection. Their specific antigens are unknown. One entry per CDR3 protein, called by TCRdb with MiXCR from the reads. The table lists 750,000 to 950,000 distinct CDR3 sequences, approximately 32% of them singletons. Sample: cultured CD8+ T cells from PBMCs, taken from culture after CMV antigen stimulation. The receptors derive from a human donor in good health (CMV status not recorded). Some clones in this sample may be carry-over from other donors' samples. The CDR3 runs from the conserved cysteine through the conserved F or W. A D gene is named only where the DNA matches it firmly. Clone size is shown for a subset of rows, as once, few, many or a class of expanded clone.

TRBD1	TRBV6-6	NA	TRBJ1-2	TGTGCCAGCAGTTACTCGGGACAGCCTAGCTATGGCTACACCTTC	CASSYSGQPSYGYTF
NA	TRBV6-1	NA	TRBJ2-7	TGTGCCAGCAGTGAGGCAGGGGGAGGCTCCTACGAGCAGTACTTC	CASSEAGGGSYEQYF
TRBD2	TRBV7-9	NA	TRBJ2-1	TGTGCCAGCAGCACGAGCCCACTAGCGGGGGCTGTCTATGAGCAGTTCTTC	CASSTSPLAGAVYEQFF
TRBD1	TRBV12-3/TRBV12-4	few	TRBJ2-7	TGTGCCAGCAGGGACAGGGCACGCGAGCAGTACTTC	CASRDRAREQYF
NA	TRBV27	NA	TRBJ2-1	TGTGCCAGCAGTTCTCAGGGCCCAGGGGAGTTCTTC	CASSSQGPGEFF
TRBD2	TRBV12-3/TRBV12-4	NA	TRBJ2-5	TGTGCCAGCAGGGCGGGGGGGGAGGAGACCCAGTACTTC	CASRAGGEETQYF
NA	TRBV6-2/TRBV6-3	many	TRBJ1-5	TGTGCCAGCAGTTACGCCCTTTATCAGCCCCAGCATTTT	CASSYALYQPQHF
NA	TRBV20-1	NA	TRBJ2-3	TGCAGTGCTCCCGGCTCGTTCGGGCCAGATACGCAGTATTTT	CSAPGSFGPDTQYF
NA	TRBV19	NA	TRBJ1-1	TGTGCCAGTACTGATTGGGTTGCCACTGAAGCTTTCTTT	CASTDWVATEAFF
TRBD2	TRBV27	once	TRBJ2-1	TGTGCCAGCAGACCGGGGCTAGCGGTCAATGAGCAGTTCTTC	CASRPGLAVNEQFF
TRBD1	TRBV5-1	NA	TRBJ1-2	TGCGCCAGCAGCCTTCCAACAGGGGGATATGGCTACACCTTC	CASSLPTGGYGYTF
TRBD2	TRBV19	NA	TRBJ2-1	TGTGCCAGTAGTGAGCGGGGGAGCTACAATGAGCAGTTCTTC	CASSERGSYNEQFF
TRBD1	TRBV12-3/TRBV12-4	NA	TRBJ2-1	TGTGCCAGCAGTGCCGGGACAGAACCCTACAATGAGCAGTTCTTC	CASSAGTEPYNEQFF
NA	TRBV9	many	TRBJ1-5	TGTGCCAGCAGCTCAGCCCAGGGCTATCAGCCCCAGCATTTT	CASSSAQGYQPQHF
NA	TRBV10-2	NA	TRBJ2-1	TGCGCCAGCAAGTTACAGACTCTCTCCTACAATGAGCAGTTCTTC	CASKLQTLSYNEQFF
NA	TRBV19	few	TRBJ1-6	TGTGCCAGTAGTATCATGAGCTCCTATAATTCACCCCTCCACTTT	CASSIMSSYNSPLHF
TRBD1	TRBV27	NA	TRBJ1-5	TGTGCCAGCAGTCGGACAGGGCACAATCAGCCCCAGCATTTT	CASSRTGHNQPQHF
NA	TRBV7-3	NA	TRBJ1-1	TGTGCCAGCAGGATTGCGGGTGAAGCTTTCTTT	CASRIAGEAFF
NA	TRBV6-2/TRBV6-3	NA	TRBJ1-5	TGTGCCAGCAGTTACATAGGGAGCAATCAGCCCCAGCATTTT	CASSYIGSNQPQHF
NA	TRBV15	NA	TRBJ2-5	TGTGCCACCAGCAGAGATAACGGCCTCGGTGAGACCCAGTACTTC	CATSRDNGLGETQYF